This entry concerns a single T cell receptor beta chain. The method was immunoSEQ multiplex PCR; TCRdb's version includes in-frame clones alone and lacks a portion of them. The data contain over 35,000 clones, around 80% of them singletons. This sample stems from a study of T cell responses to AZD1222 COVID-19 vaccine. This CDR3 region has 17 residues. Trimming took 1 base from V and 0 from J, leaving 15 bases between them. Germline CDR1 LNHNV, CDR2 YYDKDF (reference sequence). The receptor's source is an adult who received the MenACWY meningococcal vaccine as a control. The sequenced sample was peripheral blood, obtained 28 days after the second dose of the MenACWY control vaccine. The V call is TRBV15, the J call TRBJ1-2; perhaps TRBD1 as D (5 bases). The DNA of the CDR3 is TGTGCCACCAGCAGAGTCAGTGGGGCAACAGCTAACTATGGCTACACCTTC. Protein product: CATSRVSGATANYGYTF.